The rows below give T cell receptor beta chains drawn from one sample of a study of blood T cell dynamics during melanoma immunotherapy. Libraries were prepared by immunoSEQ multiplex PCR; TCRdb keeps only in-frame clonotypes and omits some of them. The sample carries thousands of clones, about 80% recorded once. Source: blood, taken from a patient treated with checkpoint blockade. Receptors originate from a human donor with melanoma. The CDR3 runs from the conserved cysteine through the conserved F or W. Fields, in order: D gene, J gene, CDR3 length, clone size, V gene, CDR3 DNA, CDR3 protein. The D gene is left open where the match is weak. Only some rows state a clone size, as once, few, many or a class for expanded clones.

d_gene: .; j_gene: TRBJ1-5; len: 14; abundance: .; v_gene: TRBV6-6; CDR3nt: TGTGCCAGCAGCCTGAATTGGGTCGAACAGCCCCAGCATTTT; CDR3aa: CASSLNWVEQPQHF
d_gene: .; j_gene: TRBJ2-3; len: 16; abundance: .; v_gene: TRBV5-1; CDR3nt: TGCGCCAGCAGCTTGGGGGACGGCGGGCCCACAGATACGCAGTATTTT; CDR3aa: CASSLGDGGPTDTQYF
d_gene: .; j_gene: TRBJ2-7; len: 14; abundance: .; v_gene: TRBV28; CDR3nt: TGTGCCAGCCAGGACAAGGGGTACTCCTACGAGCAGTACTTC; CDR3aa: CASQDKGYSYEQYF
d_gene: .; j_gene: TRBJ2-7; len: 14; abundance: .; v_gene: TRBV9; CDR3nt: TGTGCCAGCAGCGTACATACGAGCTCCTACGAGCAGTACTTC; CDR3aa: CASSVHTSSYEQYF
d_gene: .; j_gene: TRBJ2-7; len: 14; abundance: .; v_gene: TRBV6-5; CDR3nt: TGTGCCAGCAAAGTCCCTAGCGCTTCGGGTGAGCAGTACTTC; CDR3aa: CASKVPSASGEQYF
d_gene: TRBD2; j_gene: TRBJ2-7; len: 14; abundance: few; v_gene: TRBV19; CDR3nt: TGTGCCAGTAGTATTCGCGGGGGGGATTTCGAGCAGTACTTC; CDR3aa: CASSIRGGDFEQYF
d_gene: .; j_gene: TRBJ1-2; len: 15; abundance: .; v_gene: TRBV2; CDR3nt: TGTGCCAGCAGTGAAGTAGGGCAGGCAAACTATGGCTACACCTTC; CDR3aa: CASSEVGQANYGYTF
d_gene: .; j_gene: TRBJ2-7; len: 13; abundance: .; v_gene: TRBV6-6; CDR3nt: TGTGCCAGCAGATCCTTGGATGCCTACGAGCAGTACTTC; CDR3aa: CASRSLDAYEQYF
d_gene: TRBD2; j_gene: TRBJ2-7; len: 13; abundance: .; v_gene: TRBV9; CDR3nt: TGTGCCAGCAGCGTAAAAGTAGCGGGTGAGCAGTACTTC; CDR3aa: CASSVKVAGEQYF
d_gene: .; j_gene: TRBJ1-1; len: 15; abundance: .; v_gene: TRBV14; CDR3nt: TGTGCCAGCAGCCCCGTGGGGGGGCGTTACACTGAAGCTTTCTTT; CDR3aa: CASSPVGGRYTEAFF
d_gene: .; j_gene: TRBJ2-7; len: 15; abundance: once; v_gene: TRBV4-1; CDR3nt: TGCGCCAGCAGCCAAGGACTAGGGTCTTCCTACGAGCAGTACTTC; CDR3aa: CASSQGLGSSYEQYF
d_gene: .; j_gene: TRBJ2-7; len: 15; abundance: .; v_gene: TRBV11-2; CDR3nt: TGTGCCAGCAGCCCCCTTAGTCGCAGGGCCTACGAGCAGTACTTC; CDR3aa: CASSPLSRRAYEQYF
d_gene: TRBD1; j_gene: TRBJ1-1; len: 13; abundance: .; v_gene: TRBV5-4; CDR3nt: TGTGCCACACACAGGGGTTTGAACACTGAAGCTTTCTTT; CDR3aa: CATHRGLNTEAFF
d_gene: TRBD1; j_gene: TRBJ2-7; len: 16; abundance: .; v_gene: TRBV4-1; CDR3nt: TGCGCCAGCAGCCAAGGATGGGGACAGGGCGCCTACGAGCAGTACTTC; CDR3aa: CASSQGWGQGAYEQYF
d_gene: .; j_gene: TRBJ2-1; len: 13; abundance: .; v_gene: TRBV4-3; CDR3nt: TGCGCCAGCAGCCAAGGGACGAGGGGGGGGGAGTTCTTC; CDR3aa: CASSQGTRGGEFF
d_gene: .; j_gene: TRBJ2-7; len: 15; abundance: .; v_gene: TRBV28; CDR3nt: TGTGCCAGCAGTCCCGGGACCTATGAAACCTACGAGCAGTACTTC; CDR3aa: CASSPGTYETYEQYF
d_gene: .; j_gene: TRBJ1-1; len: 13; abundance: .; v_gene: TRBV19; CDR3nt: TGTGCCAGTAGTCCGCGGGAGGGCACTGAAGCTTTCTTT; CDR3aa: CASSPREGTEAFF
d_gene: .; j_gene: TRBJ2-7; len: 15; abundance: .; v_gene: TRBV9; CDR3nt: TGTGCCAGCAGCACGGGGACATTAAGCTCCTACGAGCAGTACTTC; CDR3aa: CASSTGTLSSYEQYF
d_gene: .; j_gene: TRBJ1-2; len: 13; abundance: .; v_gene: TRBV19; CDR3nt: TGTGCCAGTAGTATAAATGATAACTATGGCTACACCTTC; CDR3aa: CASSINDNYGYTF
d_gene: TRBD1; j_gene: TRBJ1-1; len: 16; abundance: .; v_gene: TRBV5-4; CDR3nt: TGTGCCAGCAGGGGGAGGGCAGGGGGATTGAACACTGAAGCTTTCTTT; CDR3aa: CASRGRAGGLNTEAFF
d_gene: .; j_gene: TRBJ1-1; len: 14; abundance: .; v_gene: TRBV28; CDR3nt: TGTGCCAGCAGTTTATCGGCCAGGGGAACTGAAGCTTTCTTT; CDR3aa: CASSLSARGTEAFF
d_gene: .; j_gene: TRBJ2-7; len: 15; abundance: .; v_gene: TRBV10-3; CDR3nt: TGTGCCATCAGTGAGTCGTTACTTAGCTCCTACGAGCAGTACTTC; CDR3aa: CAISESLLSSYEQYF
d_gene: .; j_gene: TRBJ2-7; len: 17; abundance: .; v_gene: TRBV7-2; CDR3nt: TGTGCCAGCAGCTTTGAGCTTCACGGGTCCCGCTCCTACGAGCAGTACTTC; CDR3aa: CASSFELHGSRSYEQYF
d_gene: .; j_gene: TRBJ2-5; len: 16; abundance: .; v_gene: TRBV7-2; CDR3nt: TGTGCCAGCAGCTCAGGCAACAGGAGGTTCCAAGAGACCCAGTACTTC; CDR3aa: CASSSGNRRFQETQYF
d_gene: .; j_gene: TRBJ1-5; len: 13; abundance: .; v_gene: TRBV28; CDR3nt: TGTGCCAGCAGAATTGACAGCTTTCAGCCCCAGCATTTT; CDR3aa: CASRIDSFQPQHF
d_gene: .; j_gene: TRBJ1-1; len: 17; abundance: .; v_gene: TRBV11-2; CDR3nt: TGTGCCAGCAGACCAATTATGCACACGTCCAGGGAGGCTGAAGCTTTCTTT; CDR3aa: CASRPIMHTSREAEAFF
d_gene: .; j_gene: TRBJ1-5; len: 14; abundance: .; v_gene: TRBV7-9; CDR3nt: TGTGCCAGCAGCTTTACTGGGGACAATCAGCCCCAGCATTTT; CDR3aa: CASSFTGDNQPQHF
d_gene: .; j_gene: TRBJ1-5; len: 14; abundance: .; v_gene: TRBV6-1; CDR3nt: TGTGCCAGCAGCAGACCAGGACAGAATCAGCCCCAGCATTTT; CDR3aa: CASSRPGQNQPQHF
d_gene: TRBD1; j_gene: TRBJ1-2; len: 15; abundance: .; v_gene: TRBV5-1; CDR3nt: TGCGCCAGCAGCTCCACGGGACAGGTTAACTATGGCTACACCTTC; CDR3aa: CASSSTGQVNYGYTF